The rows below give T cell receptor beta chains drawn from one sample of a study of T-cell memory formation after mild COVID-19. TCRdb itself ran the 5' RACE reads through MiXCR, one entry per CDR3 protein. The data show roughly 580,000 distinct CDR3 sequences, with roughly 18% seen just once and around 12% held by the top ten. The sequenced material came from PBMCs or a T cell subset sorted from them (not recorded which). The receptors were sampled from an adult woman who had mild COVID-19 (a few samples of this study predate the infection). Cell type and time point are not known. CDR3s include the opening cysteine and the closing phenylalanine or tryptophan. D genes are given only for firm matches. Clone sizes are given selectively: once, few, many, or a class where the clone is expanded.

cdr3_nt cdr3_aa v_call clone_size d_call j_call
TGCGCCAGCAGCTTGCAGGGGGCGCCGGATGAGACCCAGTACTTC CASSLQGAPDETQYF TRBV5-1 - TRBD1 TRBJ2-5
TGTGCCAGCAGTTTAGTCCCTAATCAGCCCCAGCATTTT CASSLVPNQPQHF TRBV27 - - TRBJ1-5
TGTGCCAGCAGTTACAGGGACACAAACTCCTACGAGCAGTACTTC CASSYRDTNSYEQYF TRBV6-5 few - TRBJ2-7
TGTGCCATCAGTGAGAATGGGGCTAGCACAGATACGCAGTATTTT CAISENGASTDTQYF TRBV10-3 few - TRBJ2-3
TGTGCCAGCACGGACAGGGAGATCTCTGGGGCCAACGTCCTGACTTTC CASTDREISGANVLTF TRBV2 - TRBD1 TRBJ2-6
TGTGCCAGCAGTTACGAGGGGTCGACTGAAGCTTTCTTT CASSYEGSTEAFF TRBV6-5 many - TRBJ1-1
TGTGCCATCAGGATGGACGGGAACACTGAAGCTTTCTTT CAIRMDGNTEAFF TRBV10-3 - - TRBJ1-1
TGTGCCAGCAGCTCGAGGGGGCGACAGGGAAGGTCCTACGAGCAGTACTTC CASSSRGRQGRSYEQYF TRBV7-9 - TRBD1 TRBJ2-7
TGCGCCAGCAGCCACACGACAGGCTCCTACGAGCAGTACTTC CASSHTTGSYEQYF TRBV4-3 - - TRBJ2-7
TGCAGTGCTAGCAGGGGAGCTTTCTTT CSASRGAFF TRBV20-1 once - TRBJ1-1
TGTGCCAGCAGCTCTTACACTTATAGTAGCTACGAGCAGTACTTC CASSSYTYSSYEQYF TRBV5-6 many - TRBJ2-7
TGTGCCAGCAGTCCTTCGGGGTCCGTGAACACTGAAGCTTTCTTT CASSPSGSVNTEAFF TRBV12-3/TRBV12-4 - - TRBJ1-1
TGTGCCAGCAATCTTATCGGGACGGGAAGCAATCAGCCCCAGCATTTT CASNLIGTGSNQPQHF TRBV6-1 many - TRBJ1-5
TGCAGTGCTGAACCGGGCTCCAATCATGAGCAGTTCTTC CSAEPGSNHEQFF TRBV20-1 few - TRBJ2-1
TGTGCCAGCGGCCGGGGGACAGGGGGCGGCGATACGCAGTATTTT CASGRGTGGGDTQYF TRBV7-8 - TRBD1 TRBJ2-3
TGTGCCAGCAGTTCAAGGATAGCCTATTACGAGCAGTACTTC CASSSRIAYYEQYF TRBV12-3/TRBV12-4 few - TRBJ2-7
TGTGCCACCAGCAGAGTGGCGGGACAGCCCCAGCATTTT CATSRVAGQPQHF TRBV15 few - TRBJ1-5
TGTGCCAGCCGGGGCAACACCTACAATGAGCAGTTCTTC CASRGNTYNEQFF TRBV2 few - TRBJ2-1
TGTGCCACCAGCAGAGTCGCAGCCTACAATGAGCAGTTCTTC CATSRVAAYNEQFF TRBV15 many - TRBJ2-1
TGTGCCAGCAGTCGAGACCGATTCTCTGGAAACACCATATATTTT CASSRDRFSGNTIYF TRBV13 - - TRBJ1-3
TGTGCCAGCAGCGAGACAGGGAACACCGGGGAGCTGTTTTTT CASSETGNTGELFF TRBV11-3 - - TRBJ2-2
TGTGCCAGCAGCCCCCGACTAGCGGGGAACTACAATGAGCAGTTCTTC CASSPRLAGNYNEQFF TRBV7-9 - TRBD2 TRBJ2-1
TGCAGTGCTAGAGGTGGGAAAAGGGAGACCCAGTACTTC CSARGGKRETQYF TRBV20-1 few - TRBJ2-5
TGTGCCAGCAGCCCGGAGGTGGGGACTGAAGCTTTCTTT CASSPEVGTEAFF TRBV7-8 - - TRBJ1-1
TGCAGCGTTGTACGGGGGGAGACCCAGTACTTC CSVVRGETQYF TRBV29-1 - - TRBJ2-5
TGTGCCAGCAGCGCCGGACAGGGGGCCCCCTACGAGCAGTACTTC CASSAGQGAPYEQYF TRBV9 few TRBD1 TRBJ2-7
TGCGCCAGCAGCTGGGACAGGTCCTATGGCTACACCTTC CASSWDRSYGYTF TRBV5-1 few TRBD1 TRBJ1-2
TGTGCCTGGAGTCGGACTGAAGCTTTCTTT CAWSRTEAFF TRBV30 many - TRBJ1-1
TGTGCCAGCAGAACACTAGCGGGAGGCAACACCGGGGAGCTGTTTTTT CASRTLAGGNTGELFF TRBV6-5 - TRBD2 TRBJ2-2
TGCAGCGTGGGGAAATCCCTCAATGAGCAGTTCTTC CSVGKSLNEQFF TRBV29-1 - - TRBJ2-1
TGTGCCAGCAGTCCCGCGGGGGGCTACACCTTC CASSPAGGYTF TRBV12-3/TRBV12-4 - - TRBJ1-2
TGTGCCAGCAGCTCCGGGACCTCCGGGGTAGAGCAGTACTTC CASSSGTSGVEQYF TRBV7-3 - - TRBJ2-7
TGTGCCAGCAGCCCGTTTCGCCGTCTGCAGGGGAACACTGAAGCTTTCTTT CASSPFRRLQGNTEAFF TRBV6-5 - - TRBJ1-1
TGCAGTGCTACAGAGCCTCCCTACAATGAGCAGTTCTTC CSATEPPYNEQFF TRBV20-1 - - TRBJ2-1
TGTGCCAGCGGGACTAGCTCTGCTCCTGCACACTACAATGAGCAGTTCTTC CASGTSSAPAHYNEQFF TRBV9 - TRBD2 TRBJ2-1
TGTGCCAGCAGCCAGGGTAGAGGGACCCAGTACTTC CASSQGRGTQYF TRBV3-1 - - TRBJ2-5
TGTGCCAGCAGCGGTGGGGACAAGTTAGACGAGCCCCTCCACTTT CASSGGDKLDEPLHF TRBV7-6 - - TRBJ1-6
TGTGCCAGCAGCTTAGTATTTGGGACTAGCGTAAACAATGAGCAGTTCTTC CASSLVFGTSVNNEQFF TRBV7-9 - TRBD2 TRBJ2-1
TGTGCCAGCAGTACAATGGACAGGGGGATCTATGGCTACACCTTC CASSTMDRGIYGYTF TRBV7-9 few TRBD1 TRBJ1-2
TGCGCCAGCAGCCTTACCTTAGACAGGGACTCCTACGAGCAGTACTTC CASSLTLDRDSYEQYF TRBV4-1 - TRBD1 TRBJ2-7
TGTGCCACCAGTCCGGGACAGGGGAGTTCACCCCTCCACTTT CATSPGQGSSPLHF TRBV24-1 - TRBD1 TRBJ1-6
TGTGCCAGCAGTTACTCGAAAAGGCCAGCTGATACGCAGTATTTT CASSYSKRPADTQYF TRBV6-7 - - TRBJ2-3
TGCGCCAGCAGCCAAGTGTCCGGGGCCGCGGTGGGTGAAAAACTGTTTTTT CASSQVSGAAVGEKLFF TRBV4-1 few - TRBJ1-4
TGTGCCAGCAGCCTGGGACGTAGACTCTACGAGCAGTACTTC CASSLGRRLYEQYF TRBV12-3/TRBV12-4 few - TRBJ2-7
TGTGCCAGCAGCTTAGTAAGGGACAGCGAGCAGTACTTC CASSLVRDSEQYF TRBV7-6 - TRBD1 TRBJ2-7
TGTGCCAGCAGCTTCCCCCGACGGGGGGCCGCGAACACCGGGGAGCTGTTTTTT CASSFPRRGAANTGELFF TRBV5-5 - - TRBJ2-2